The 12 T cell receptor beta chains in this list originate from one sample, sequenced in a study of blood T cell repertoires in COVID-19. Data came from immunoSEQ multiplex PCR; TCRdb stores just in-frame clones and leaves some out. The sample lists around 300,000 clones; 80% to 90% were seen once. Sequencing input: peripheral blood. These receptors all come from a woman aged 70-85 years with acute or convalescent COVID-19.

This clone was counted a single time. CDR3 loop: CASSVVAEWTEAFF. The CDR3 nucleotides read TGTGCCAGCAGCGTAGTGGCGGAATGGACTGAAGCTTTCTTT. The chain joins TRBV9 to TRBJ1-1, with D unclear. Germline V gene lookup returns CDR1 SGDLS and CDR2 YYNGEE. This CDR3 region has 14 residues. V gave up 0 bases and J gave up 5 bases, with 11 bases separating them.

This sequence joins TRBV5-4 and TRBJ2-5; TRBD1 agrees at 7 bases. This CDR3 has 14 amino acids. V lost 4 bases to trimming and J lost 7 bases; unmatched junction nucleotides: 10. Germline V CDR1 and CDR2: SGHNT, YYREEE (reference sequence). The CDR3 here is CASSAQGTLGTQYF. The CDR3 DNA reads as TGTGCCAGCAGCGCACAGGGGACCTTGGGGACCCAGTACTTC.

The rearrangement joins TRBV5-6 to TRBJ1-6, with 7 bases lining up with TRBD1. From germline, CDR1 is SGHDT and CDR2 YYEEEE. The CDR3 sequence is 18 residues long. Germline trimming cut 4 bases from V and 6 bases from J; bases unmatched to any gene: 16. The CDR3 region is CASSPIARQGTSNSPLHF. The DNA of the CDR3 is TGTGCCAGCAGCCCTATTGCGCGACAGGGAACTTCTAATTCACCCCTCCACTTT. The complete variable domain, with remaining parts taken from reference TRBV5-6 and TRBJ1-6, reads DAGVTQSPTHLIKTRGQQVTLRCSPKSGHDTVSWYQQALGQGPQFIFQYYEEEERQRGNFPDRFSGHQFPNYSSELNVNALLLGDSALYLCASSPIARQGTSNSPLHFGNGTRLTVT.

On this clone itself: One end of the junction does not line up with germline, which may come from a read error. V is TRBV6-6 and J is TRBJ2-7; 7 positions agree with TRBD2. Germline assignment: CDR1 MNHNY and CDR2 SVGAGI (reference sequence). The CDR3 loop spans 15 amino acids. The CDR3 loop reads CASRFSTSYSHEQYF. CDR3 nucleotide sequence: TGTGCCAGCAGATTTTCGACTAGCTACTCCCACGAGCAGTACTTC.

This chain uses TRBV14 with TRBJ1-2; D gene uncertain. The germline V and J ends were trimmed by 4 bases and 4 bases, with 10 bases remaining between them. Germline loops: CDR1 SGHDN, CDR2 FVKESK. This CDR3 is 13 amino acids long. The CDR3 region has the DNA TGTGCCAGCAGCCCAGACGGAGCCTATGGCTACACCTTC. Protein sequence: CASSPDGAYGYTF. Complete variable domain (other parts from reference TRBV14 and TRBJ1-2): EAGVTQFPSHSVIEKGQTVTLRCDPISGHDNLYWYRRVMGKEIKFLLHFVKESKQDESGMPNNRFLAERTGGTYSTLKVQPAELEDSGVYFCASSPDGAYGYTFGSGTRLTVV.

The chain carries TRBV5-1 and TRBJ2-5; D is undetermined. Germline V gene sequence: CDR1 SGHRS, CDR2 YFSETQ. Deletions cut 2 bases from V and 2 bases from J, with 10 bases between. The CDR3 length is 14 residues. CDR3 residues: CASSFQAEQETQYF. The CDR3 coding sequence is TGCGCCAGCAGCTTTCAGGCCGAGCAAGAGACCCAGTACTTC.

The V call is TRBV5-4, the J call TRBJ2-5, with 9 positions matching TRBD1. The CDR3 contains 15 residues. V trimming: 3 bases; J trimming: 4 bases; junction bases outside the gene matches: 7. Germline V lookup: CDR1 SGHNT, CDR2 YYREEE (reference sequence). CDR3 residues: CASSSRQGGRETQYF. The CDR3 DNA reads TGTGCCAGCAGCTCTAGACAGGGGGGGAGAGAGACCCAGTACTTC. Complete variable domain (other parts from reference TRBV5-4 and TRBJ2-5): ETGVTQSPTHLIKTRGQQVTLRCSSQSGHNTVSWYQQALGQGPQFIFQYYREEENGRGNFPPRFSGLQFPNYSSELNVNALELDDSALYLCASSSRQGGRETQYFGPGTRLLVL.

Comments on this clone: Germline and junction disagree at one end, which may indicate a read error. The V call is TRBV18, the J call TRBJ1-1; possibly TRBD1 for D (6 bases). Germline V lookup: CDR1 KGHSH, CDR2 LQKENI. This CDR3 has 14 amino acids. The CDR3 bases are TGTGCCACCCATCTAAATCAGGGGAACGCTGAAGCTTTCTTT. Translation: CATHLNQGNAEAFF. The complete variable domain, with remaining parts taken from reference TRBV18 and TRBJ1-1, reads NAGVMQNPRHLVRRRGQEARLRCSPMKGHSHVYWYRQLPEEGLKFMVYLQKENIIDESGMPKERFSAEFPKEGPSILRIQQVVRGDSAAYFCATHLNQGNAEAFFGQGTRLTVV.

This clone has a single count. Here the CDR3 reads CASSDRALAGTSSYEQYF. The CDR3 DNA is TGTGCCAGCAGTGACCGGGCTCTAGCGGGGACCAGCTCCTACGAGCAGTACTTC. The chain combines TRBV3-1 (or the pseudogene TRBV3-2) with TRBJ2-7; TRBD2 matches at 9 bases. Germline V lookup: CDR1 LGHDT, CDR2 YNNKEL (reference sequence). The CDR3 is made up of 18 amino acids. Losses at the gene ends were 6 bases for V and 0 bases for J; bases not matched to a gene: 15.

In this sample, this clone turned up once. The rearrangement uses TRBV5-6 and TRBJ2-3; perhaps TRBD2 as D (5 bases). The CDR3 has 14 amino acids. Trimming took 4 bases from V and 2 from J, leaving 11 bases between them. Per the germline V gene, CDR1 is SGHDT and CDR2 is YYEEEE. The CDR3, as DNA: TGTGCCAGCAGCGGACTGGGTGCCACAGATACGCAGTATTTT. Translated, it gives CASSGLGATDTQYF.

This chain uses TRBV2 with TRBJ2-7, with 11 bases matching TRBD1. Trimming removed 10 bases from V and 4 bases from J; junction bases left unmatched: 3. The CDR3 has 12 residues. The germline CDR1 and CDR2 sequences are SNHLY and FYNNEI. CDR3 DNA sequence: TGTGCCACCGGGACAGGGGGATACGAGCAGTACTTC. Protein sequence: CATGTGGYEQYF.

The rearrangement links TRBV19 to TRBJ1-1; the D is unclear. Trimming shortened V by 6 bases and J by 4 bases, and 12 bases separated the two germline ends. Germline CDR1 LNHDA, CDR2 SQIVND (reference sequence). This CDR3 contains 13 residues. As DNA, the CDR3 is TGTGCCAGTAGGACTTCTGAAGGCACTGAAGCTTTCTTT. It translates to CASRTSEGTEAFF.